The source of this TCR beta chain is a study of blood T cell repertoires in COVID-19. At the level of the study: PBMCs, B-cell-depleted T cells, or T cells were the source of the cDNA or gDNA that made up the material.

The CDR3 runs to 13 residues. J was trimmed by 10 bases and V by 1 base; bases with no gene match: 8. CDR1 GTSNPN and CDR2 SVGIG come from the germline V gene (reference sequence). TCRdb's table, derived via immunoSEQ multiplex PCR, lists solely in-frame clones and lacks some. The data contain some 98,000 clones, around 82% of them singletons. V usage is TRBV30 and J usage is TRBJ1-1; 8 bases fit TRBD1. Sequencing was performed on peripheral blood. The clonotype was recovered from a man aged 65 to 79 with active or convalescent COVID-19. CDR3 coding DNA: TGTGCCTGGAGTGCAGGGACAGGTGTTGTAGCTTTCTTT. This codes for CAWSAGTGVVAFF.